This record looks at one TCR beta chain sequence and its context. Which antigen it targets is not known. Qualities for individual bases were not recorded, and no much larger clone is one base off. The CDR3 measures 13 amino acids from cysteine to phenylalanine. Only the CDR3 DNA is retained, 39 bases long and in frame from the first base. The germline ends are 14 bases apart after V is trimmed by 9 bases and J by 5 bases. For CDR1 and CDR2, the germline V gene (reference sequence) lists LNHDA and SQIVND. The record originates from a study of cytomegalovirus exposure and HLA in healthy donors (dated by TCRdb to about 2017). Regarding the complete study: An earlier analysis of about 530 of the donors reported about 260 Gb of sequence data and 117 million unique TCR beta sequences obtained from about 179 million T cells. Alongside the repertoire data, information on donor age, sex, ethnicity and CMV serostatus was compiled. Roughly 300 gigabases of sequencing data and about 92 million unique TCR sequences made up an early release that covered about 640 HLA-typed donors. On average, around 240,000 unique TCR beta nucleotide sequences were sequenced per donor among about 400 genotyped donors of the cohort, with roughly 18% of those sequences being non-productive. Class I and class II HLA loci were covered by the typing at four-digit resolution. To study patterns of TCR occurrence, a later analysis re-analyzed previously published TCR beta repertoires from several hundred donors and added high-resolution HLA genotyping. The study aimed to test whether signatures of past pathogen exposure could be identified by cataloging public T cell receptors. In an earlier analysis of a few hundred of the donors, high-throughput TCR beta sequencing was used to judge whether each TCR beta V gene segment behaved as functional or pseudogenic. Of the 300 to 400 genotyped donors, about 84% fell in the genetic ancestry cluster associated with self-reported Caucasian donors. Typing coverage varied by locus: about 620-630 donors for A, B, C, DRB1 and DQB1; 500 to 550 for DQA1; 600 to 610 for DPA1; 450 to 480 for DPB1. Because of strong linkage in the cohort, four to six DR-DQ haplotypes were treated as single units for association and clustering. In the later analysis, no new phenotypic data were used to find candidate immune exposures; instead, reliance was placed on TCR beta sequences and their occurrence across donors. The study profiled the T cell repertoires of hundreds of subjects by immunosequencing and related them to cytomegalovirus serostatus. Every repertoire in the discovery cohort had been generated on one and the same sequencing platform. A separate validation cohort of roughly 130 different subjects was used in addition to the roughly 640-subject first cohort. The study combined high-throughput TCR immunosequencing, statistical association of individual TCRs with disease status, and machine learning to predict cytomegalovirus infection status. In a later genetic analysis, genome-wide SNP genotypes for about 65% of the roughly 700 donors were used, and that subset was treated as a discovery cohort. The study at large found these results: In an earlier analysis of around 600 of the donors, most TCR beta V segments appeared in productive rearrangements about 87% or about 30% of the time, broadly matching IMGT annotations. In a later genetic analysis, fewer N-insertions in productive TCRs were reported among donors in an Asian-associated ancestry cluster than the approximately 710-donor mean. According to a later analysis, most CMV-associated TCR beta chains appeared to be HLA-restricted, and the HLA associations seemed to be driven largely by CMV exposure. The study gave a list of about 170 TCR beta chains associated with cytomegalovirus. According to a later analysis, TCR association rates differed among HLA loci, with DRB1 alleles showing the most associated TCRs and HLA-C alleles showing the fewest. The only immune exposure information available for the cohort was CMV serostatus. A later genetic analysis associated a missense DCLRE1C variant with V-gene and J-gene trimming of TCR beta chains, and an independent cohort replicated the association. Presence/absence analyses assumed roughly uniform sequencing depth across donors, an assumption that may not hold. A group of highly shared sequence variants was considered likely to be a technical artifact of the sequencing pipeline. When HLA alleles, especially DR and DQ, strongly co-occurred, attributing TCR associations to individual alleles was difficult. Compared with equally common non-associated chains, HLA-associated TCR beta chains in a later analysis were more clonally expanded and had lower generation probabilities. Correlated functional status among segregating V segments might be attributable to linkage disequilibrium, but an unknown experimental factor could not be ruled out. In a later analysis, some 18,000 TCR beta sequences were associated with specific HLA alleles at a false discovery rate of 0.05. The earlier analysis of fewer than 750 of the donors excluded around 17 rarely observed V segments, including chromosome 9 orphons, because counts were too low. In vitro tests confirmed that a few of the cytomegalovirus-associated TCR beta chains recognize cytomegalovirus antigens. Because HLA typing was missing for some donors at each locus, association tests included only the typed subset. Cytomegalovirus status was reported to be diagnosed by the classifier with high specificity and sensitivity in both the original and validation cohorts. Most TCR sequences were observed very rarely across donors, whereas some public TCRs were present in many individuals. According to a later analysis, parvovirus B19, influenza, CMV and Epstein-Barr virus appeared linked to several top co-occurrence clusters. It was suggested by the authors that the approach could potentially be generalized to other disease states and immunological phenotypes. The cohort was sequenced for TCR beta chains only, and without alpha or paired-chain data the features that could be detected were limited. Some IMGT-functional V segments, including TRBV6-2 and TRBV6-3, could not be told apart with the 87-base-pair reads, so those segments were excluded. A further reported finding was that TCR beta sequences accurately predicted the HLA-A and HLA-B alleles for most subjects in the first cohort.

Libraries came from the immunoSEQ multiplex PCR assay. A mixture of 60 forward primers for TCR Vbeta segments and 13 reverse primers for TCR Jbeta segments was used in the multiplex PCR. The CDR3 region of rearranged TCR beta genes was amplified from genomic DNA with a multiplex PCR assay. The Illumina HiSeq System was used to sequence the amplified TCR beta libraries as 87-base-pair reads. The original pipeline was this. A later analysis tallied 75 million to 95 million unique TCR beta chains across the 610 or so repertoires, and roughly 11 million of those chains were shared by two or more donors. Raw reads were error-corrected and collapsed into unique sequences with a nearest-neighbor algorithm that merged closely related sequences to remove PCR and sequencing errors. CDR3 sequences were aligned to IMGT reference sequences to assign V, D and J gene segments. Each retained sequence needed at least a six-nucleotide match to both a V gene segment and a J gene segment. A rearrangement was called productive if the CDR3 had no stop codons and remained in frame with V and J, and every other rearrangement was called non-productive. Following IMGT convention, CDR3 was defined as the stretch from the second conserved V-encoded cysteine up to the conserved J-encoded phenylalanine. The earlier analysis of fewer than 700 of the donors excluded sequences that lacked an unambiguous match to a single V gene segment. An earlier analysis of about 600 of the donors called V segments functional above 56.7% productive rearrangements and segregating when the between-donor standard deviation exceeded 5%. A statistical classification framework was developed to diagnose cytomegalovirus status using the catalog of TCR beta chain sequences. In a later analysis, V and J genes were assigned by comparing TCR nucleotide sequences against IMGT/GENE-DB human TR gene sequences. A later analysis assigned CDR3 sequences and most-parsimonious VDJ recombination scenarios with the TCRdist pipeline. In a later analysis, each TCR beta chain was defined by its CDR3 amino acid sequence together with its V-gene family, and reads without a unique V-gene family were excluded. In a later analysis, a few hundred highly shared, low-generation-probability nucleotide sequences were removed to address suspected cross-contamination and a sequencing artifact. In a later analysis, a clonal expansion index was calculated for each public chain from normalized within-repertoire ranks of inferred template counts. In a later analysis, generation probabilities were computed using a VDJ recombination model fitted to out-of-frame rearrangements, and the results were checked against IGoR. A later analysis scored TCR-TCR, TCR-HLA and TCR-CMV co-occurrence with hypergeometric tests, applying a repertoire-size bias correction to TCR pairs. To estimate false discovery rates, a later analysis permuted the HLA or CMV assignments 20 times. In a later analysis, co-occurring TCRs were grouped with DBSCAN, and TCRdist sequence similarity was added when clustering was performed within HLA-allele-positive subsets. Co-occurrence clustering excluded repertoires with fewer than 30,000 or more than 120,000 public chains, plus five with anomalous nucleotide sharing. TCRdb holds this immuneACCESS table with in-frame rearrangements only. Some clones are missing; in checked studies, unresolved V genes explain under half, and the rest has no known cause. The DNA was the basis for D and trimming; V, J and clone size are from that table. The sample table lists 210,000 or so clones, 76% of them with a count of one. The ten biggest clones cover roughly 0.62% of the sample.

The cohort consisted of approximately 690 healthy bone marrow donors. At the time of sampling, every cohort member was nominally healthy, though immune exposures that went unrecorded were likely present. The donor was CMV seronegative and belonged to the group of around 400 seronegative cohort members. A peripheral blood sample was collected from each donor, and TCR beta sequencing was performed on peripheral blood mononuclear cells. The Qiagen DNeasy Blood Extraction Kit was used to extract genomic DNA from the blood cell samples. The clonotype was recovered from a young man in good health and CMV-seronegative. Recombination linked TRBV19 to TRBJ2-1; TRBD1 is possibly the D segment (6 matching bases). Sequencing was done on a sample of PBMCs. The CDR3 amino acid sequence is: CARRRTADNEQFF. The DNA is as follows: TGTGCCAGACGTAGGACAGCAGACAATGAGCAGTTCTTC.